The 10 T cell receptor beta chains below were found in one sample sequenced in a study of shared clonotypes between healthy human individuals. The repertoire was sequenced with immunoSEQ multiplex PCR; TCRdb's copy has only in-frame clones and lacks some. The sample lists approximately 2.5 million clones, under 95% seen once, with approximately 0.35% in the top ten. Sequencing input: naive CD4+ T cells from PBMCs. This sample's subset: CD45RA+ positively selected. The source of these receptors is a man aged 18 to 30 in good health. Some clones in this sample may be carry-over from other donors' samples.

The chain carries TRBV6-1 and TRBJ2-7; 7 bases are a match to TRBD2. With 1 base clipped from V and 6 bases from J, the junction kept 6 bases outside the gene matches. CDR1 and CDR2 from the germline V gene are MNHNS and SASEGT. The CDR3 consists of 14 residues. Here the CDR3 reads CASSEVRLAGEQYF. The CDR3 bases are TGTGCCAGCAGTGAAGTAAGACTAGCAGGCGAGCAGTACTTC.

The V gene is TRBV15, the J gene TRBJ2-1; D unclear. This CDR3 has 12 residues. The V and J ends lost 0 bases and 9 bases respectively, with 6 bases between them. Germline V gene sequence: CDR1 LNHNV, CDR2 YYDKDF (reference sequence). The CDR3 DNA reads TGTGCCACCAGCAGAGATGTGGGTGAGCAGTTCTTC. Amino acids: CATSRDVGEQFF.

About this clone: This sample includes further DNA sequences coding for the same CDR3. CDR3 coding DNA: TGCGCCAGCAGCTTGGACGGGGGAAACACTGAAGCTTTCTTT. This gives the protein CASSLDGGNTEAFF. The chain is built from TRBV5-1 and TRBJ1-1; D might be TRBD1 (5 bases). V lost 0 bases, J lost 2 bases, and 8 bases lay in between. CDR3 length equals 14 residues. Germline CDR1 is SGHRS and CDR2 is YFSETQ.

This chain connects TRBV7-2 to TRBJ1-2; the D is unclear. V lost 1 base, J lost 4 bases, and 10 bases lay in between. Per the germline V gene, CDR1 is SGHTA and CDR2 is FQGNSA. The CDR3 contains 14 residues. CDR3 nucleotides: TGTGCCAGCAGCTTAGTCGTAGTCTCCTATGGCTACACCTTC. Amino acids: CASSLVVVSYGYTF.

The V call is TRBV29-1, the J call TRBJ2-1, with D tentatively TRBD2 (6 bases). Germline V CDR1 and CDR2: SQVTM, ANQGSEA. Trimming removed 4 bases at V and 3 bases at J, with 10 bases between. The CDR3 runs 13 residues. DNA for the CDR3: TGCAGCGTTGGGGGGGTCCTCTACAATGAGCAGTTCTTC. Translation gives CSVGGVLYNEQFF.

The chain employs TRBV29-1 and TRBJ2-5; D is unresolved. The CDR3 totals 13 residues. Looked up from germline, CDR1 is SQVTM and CDR2 is ANQGSEA. Trimming left V 4 bases short and J 1 base short, with 10 bases between. CDR3 sequence (DNA): TGCAGCGTTGGCCGGCTGGGCCAAGAGACCCAGTACTTC. Amino acids: CSVGRLGQETQYF.

This rearrangement joins TRBV11-2 to TRBJ1-4; D gene ambiguous. Trimming removed 3 bases at V and 7 bases at J, with 15 bases between. This CDR3 contains 15 residues. Germline CDR1 and CDR2: SGHAT and FQNNGV. The CDR3 sequence: CASSFSSEHPEKLFF. CDR3 DNA: TGTGCCAGCAGCTTTTCTTCGGAGCACCCTGAAAAACTGTTTTTT. The full variable domain, completed using reference TRBV11-2 and TRBJ1-4, is EAGVAQSPRYKIIEKRQSVAFWCNPISGHATLYWYQQILGQGPKLLIQFQNNGVVDDSQLPKDRFSAERLKGVDSTLKIQPAKLEDSAVYLCASSFSSEHPEKLFFGSGTQLSVL.

The chain is built from TRBV12-5 and TRBJ1-1; tentative D call: TRBD1 (5 bases). Germline CDR1 is LGHNT and CDR2 is FRNRAP. Trimming took off 0 bases at V and 4 bases at J, with 12 bases between the two ends. CDR3 length: 15 amino acids. CDR3 in amino acids: CASGLVLGGITEAFF. The CDR3 coding sequence is TGTGCTAGTGGTTTGGTACTGGGGGGTATCACTGAAGCTTTCTTT.

This CDR3 is CASRWVYEQYF. The CDR3 DNA reads TGCGCCAGCAGGTGGGTCTACGAGCAGTACTTC. This rearrangement joins TRBV5-1 to TRBJ2-7; D not certain. This CDR3 has 11 amino acids. Trimming stripped 5 bases from V and 3 bases from J, with 6 bases between. Per the germline V gene, CDR1 is SGHRS and CDR2 is YFSETQ.

J is TRBJ1-1 and V is TRBV19; the match to TRBD1 covers 11 bases. Germline CDR1 and CDR2: LNHDA and SQIVND (reference sequence). CDR3 length: 13 amino acids. The V and J ends lost 5 bases and 4 bases, in that order; junction bases with no gene match: 0. CDR3: CASSGTGGTEAFF. CDR3 DNA sequence: TGTGCCAGTAGTGGGACAGGGGGCACTGAAGCTTTCTTT.